The 8 T cell receptor beta chains listed next were all sequenced from one sample in a study of Ad26.COV2.S vaccination and SARS-CoV-2 variants. Method: immunoSEQ multiplex PCR; TCRdb's copy keeps in-frame clones and lacks some. This sample carries about 390,000 clones, around 85% of them seen once, and the ten largest clones take more than 3%. Treatment described: 19 received Ad26.COV2.S at low or high dose, single or two shots; roughly five received placebo; per-sample allocation not given. Specimen acquisition occurred on day 63 following the initial vaccine or placebo injection. Material: peripheral blood, obtained in a trial of Ad26.COV2.S vaccine versus placebo. All receptors come from a person between 18 and 59 years old who received the Ad26.COV2.S COVID-19 vaccine or a placebo.

The chain combines TRBV6-5 with TRBJ2-3; the match to TRBD1 covers 7 bases. V lost 4 bases and J lost 0; bases outside the gene matches: 7. Germline lookup yields CDR1 MNHEY and CDR2 SVGAGI. The CDR3 has 16 amino acids. This chain's CDR3 is CASSLQGMSSTDTQYF. The CDR3 DNA sequence: TGTGCCAGCAGTTTACAGGGGATGTCCAGCACAGATACGCAGTATTTT.

The chain carries TRBV11-1 and TRBJ1-1, with D tentatively TRBD1 (5 bases). CDR3 length equals 14 residues. Germline CDR1 and CDR2: SGHAT and FQDESV (reference sequence). V lost 3 bases to trimming and J lost 0 bases, with 8 bases between them. This chain's CDR3 is CASSFSGMNTEAFF. The CDR3 region has the DNA TGTGCCAGCAGCTTCTCAGGGATGAACACTGAAGCTTTCTTT. The complete variable domain, with remaining parts taken from reference TRBV11-1 and TRBJ1-1, reads EAEVAQSPRYKITEKSQAVAFWCDPISGHATLYWYRQILGQGPELLVQFQDESVVDDSQLPKDRFSAERLKGVDSTLKIQPAELGDSAMYLCASSFSGMNTEAFFGQGTRLTVV.

This chain joins TRBV3-1 (or the pseudogene TRBV3-2) and TRBJ2-2; TRBD2 aligns across 7 bases. This CDR3 is built from 14 residues. Unmatched junction bases numbered 2, after V lost 2 bases and J lost 5 bases. Per germline, CDR1 LGHDT and CDR2 YNNKEL (reference sequence). The CDR3 nucleotides read TGTGCCAGCAGCCAAAGCGGGACTACCGGGGAGCTGTTTTTT. Amino acids: CASSQSGTTGELFF.

The J gene is TRBJ2-5, the V gene TRBV11-2; D gene unclear. Germline CDR1 SGHAT, CDR2 FQNNGV. This CDR3 is 13 amino acids long. Between the trimmed V and J ends, which lost 6 bases and 4 bases, there was a span of 12 bases. CDR3 residues: CASRKDRGETQYF. In nucleotides, the CDR3 is TGTGCCAGCAGAAAGGATCGAGGAGAGACCCAGTACTTC. Variable domain in full (rest from reference TRBV11-2 and TRBJ2-5): EAGVAQSPRYKIIEKRQSVAFWCNPISGHATLYWYQQILGQGPKLLIQFQNNGVVDDSQLPKDRFSAERLKGVDSTLKIQPAKLEDSAVYLCASRKDRGETQYFGPGTRLLVL.

V and J are TRBV19 and TRBJ2-1; no firm D call. Germline lookup yields CDR1 LNHDA and CDR2 SQIVND (reference sequence). Trimming took 10 bases from V and 0 from J, leaving 16 bases between them. The CDR3 runs to 15 residues. The DNA for the CDR3 is TGTGCCATTTCGCGGACCTTTAGCTCCTACAATGAGCAGTTCTTC. It translates to CAISRTFSSYNEQFF.

To note about this clone: Other DNA variants within this sample encode the same CDR3. The chain combines TRBV5-1 with TRBJ1-2; no reliable D call. V was clipped by 0 bases and J by 3 bases, with 6 bases between them. This CDR3 comprises 13 residues. From germline, CDR1 is SGHRS and CDR2 YFSETQ. CDR3 DNA: TGCGCCAGCAGCTTGGGGGGTGACTATGGCTACACCTTC. Its protein product is CASSLGGDYGYTF.

The count of this clone is one. The V gene is TRBV5-1, the J gene TRBJ1-6, with unresolved D. CDR3 length: 16 amino acids. Germline lookup yields CDR1 SGHRS and CDR2 YFSETQ. The V gene lost 0 bases and the J gene lost 2 bases, with 9 bases spanning the gap. DNA of the CDR3: TGCGCCAGCAGCTTGGGGCAGACAACCTATAATTCACCCCTCCACTTT. It specifies CASSLGQTTYNSPLHF.

The rearrangement uses TRBV10-1 and TRBJ2-3; tentative D call: TRBD1 (6 bases). CDR1 and CDR2 (germline): WNHNN, SYGVQD (reference sequence). This CDR3 spans 14 amino acids. Trimming shortened V by 6 bases and J by 4 bases, and 14 bases separated the two germline ends. CDR3 in DNA: TGCGCCAGCAGCAGGGACATTGGTGCAGATACGCAGTATTTT. It is translated as CASSRDIGADTQYF.